Sequencing of this T cell receptor (beta chain) was carried out in a study of Ad26.COV2.S vaccination and SARS-CoV-2 variants. Study background: Participants got Ad26.COV2.S intramuscularly, once or twice 56 days apart.

Study observations and caveats: Comparable non-spike TCR breadth was observed in vaccine and placebo recipients.

The junction had 10 bases not matched to a gene; V was cut back by 5 bases and J by 3 bases. Germline V gene data show CDR1 as SEHNR and CDR2 as FQNEAQ (reference sequence). The CDR3 spans 16 residues. Some clones are missing from TCRdb's copy, which holds only in-frame ones; the method was immunoSEQ multiplex PCR. The table lists a few hundred thousand clones, over 75% of them singletons. Treatment of the sample: 19 received Ad26.COV2.S at low or high dose, single or two shots; about five received placebo; per-sample allocation not given. It was on day 63 after the first vaccine or placebo injection that samples were taken. This Boston cohort included adults aged 18-55 years. The shot given was an Ad26 vector that makes Wuhan-strain SARS-CoV-2 spike. Remarks on this clone: Antigen unknown.

The sequence was obtained from a person between 18 and 65 years old who received the Ad26.COV2.S COVID-19 vaccine or a placebo. The sequencing here drew on peripheral blood, taken in a trial of Ad26.COV2.S vaccine versus placebo. The rearrangement uses TRBV7-9 and TRBJ2-3, with 8 bases aligning to TRBD1. CDR3 nucleotides: TGTGCCAGCAGCCACCCACGGGACAGGCCTACAGATACGCAGTATTTT. Amino acid sequence: CASSHPRDRPTDTQYF. The full variable domain, its missing parts supplied by reference TRBV7-9 and TRBJ2-3, is DTGVSQNPRHKITKRGQNVTFRCDPISEHNRLYWYRQTLGQGPEFLTYFQNEAQLEKSRLLSDRFSAERPKGSFSTLEIQRTEQGDSAMYLCASSHPRDRPTDTQYFGPGTRLTVL.